The 27 T cell receptor beta chains in this list originate from one sample, sequenced in a study of memory CD4+ T cells and cytomegalovirus serostatus. The sort gate was single viable CD3+CD4+CD8-CD45RO+ cells for memory CD4+ T cells. Profiling relied on immunoSEQ multiplex PCR, and the TCRdb table lists in-frame clones only, not all of them. The sample yields more than 45,000 clones, 65% to 85% seen once. Source material: memory CD4+ T cells from blood. These receptors all come from an adult in good health and CMV-seronegative.

The chain is built from TRBV9 and TRBJ2-2; D possibly uses TRBD1 or TRBD2 (5 bases each). The CDR3 is 15 amino acids. Germline V CDR1 and CDR2: SGDLS, YYNGEE. V was cut by 4 bases and J by 7 bases, with 17 bases left in between. The CDR3, as DNA: TGTGCCAGCAGCCCGGGACCACTATCCGGCGGGGAGCTGTTTTTT. This encodes CASSPGPLSGGELFF.

There are a few counts of this clone. Here the CDR3 reads CASSKRTGRRVDQPQHF. The CDR3 DNA sequence: TGTGCCAGCAGCAAACGGACAGGGCGGCGGGTGGATCAGCCCCAGCATTTT. This chain joins TRBV5-4 and TRBJ1-5, with 8 bases aligning to TRBD1. Per the germline V gene, CDR1 is SGHNT and CDR2 is YYREEE (reference sequence). The CDR3 length is 17 residues. After removal of 4 bases from V and 5 bases from J, the junction contained 14 bases not matched to a gene.

The chain is built from TRBV18 and TRBJ1-2; TRBD1 might be the D (6 bases). The CDR3 sequence is 12 residues long. Trimming pared 4 bases from V and 6 bases from J, leaving 9 bases between. Looked up from germline, CDR1 is KGHSH and CDR2 is LQKENI. In DNA form, the CDR3 reads TGTGCCAGCTCACTCAACAGGGATGGCTACACCTTC. Amino acid sequence: CASSLNRDGYTF.

This chain joins TRBV11-2 and TRBJ1-2; D might be TRBD1 (5 bases). The CDR3 sequence is 12 residues long. V gave up 0 bases and J gave up 7 bases, with 6 bases separating them. Germline lookup yields CDR1 SGHAT and CDR2 FQNNGV. CDR3: CASSLDRGGYTF. DNA of the CDR3: TGTGCCAGCAGCTTAGATAGGGGTGGCTACACCTTC. Variable domain in full (rest from reference TRBV11-2 and TRBJ1-2): EAGVAQSPRYKIIEKRQSVAFWCNPISGHATLYWYQQILGQGPKLLIQFQNNGVVDDSQLPKDRFSAERLKGVDSTLKIQPAKLEDSAVYLCASSLDRGGYTFGSGTRLTVV.

The rearrangement uses TRBV6-1 and TRBJ2-2, with a possible D match to TRBD1 (5 bases). CDR1 MNHNS and CDR2 SASEGT come from the germline V gene. The CDR3 is 14 amino acids. V dropped 6 bases and J dropped 7 bases, with 15 bases sitting between them. CDR3 nucleotide sequence: TGTGCCAGCAGGGGTACCAGGGTTCTCGGGGAGCTGTTTTTT. It encodes CASRGTRVLGELFF.

The chain couples TRBV19 to TRBJ2-3; D remains unclear. The CDR3 has 14 residues. The V end lost 5 bases, the J end lost 3 bases, and 12 bases lay between the germline ends. CDR1 is LNHDA, CDR2 SQIVND, per germline (reference sequence). The CDR3 nucleotides are TGTGCCAGTAGTTGGCAGTCCGTGACAGATACGCAGTATTTT. Protein product: CASSWQSVTDTQYF.

The chain recombines TRBV27 with TRBJ1-6, with no clear D. This CDR3 is 15 amino acids long. V lost 3 bases and J 7 bases, leaving 13 bases between the germline ends. Germline loops: CDR1 MNHEY, CDR2 SMNVEV (reference sequence). Here the CDR3 DNA reads TGTGCCAGCAGTTTGAGCCCGATCGGGAATTCACCCCTCCACTTT. This encodes CASSLSPIGNSPLHF.

This sequence joins TRBV11-2 and TRBJ2-7, with D unclear. V gave up 1 base and J gave up 3 bases, with 13 bases separating them. CDR3 length: 15 amino acids. In germline, CDR1 is SGHAT, CDR2 FQNNGV. The CDR3 coding sequence is TGTGCCAGCAGCTTAGTTTCGGATTCCAGCTACGAGCAGTACTTC. It is translated as CASSLVSDSSYEQYF.

The V call is TRBV9, the J call TRBJ2-5; possible D gene TRBD2, 7 bases. The CDR3 consists of 14 residues. Germline V gene lookup returns CDR1 SGDLS and CDR2 YYNGEE. Trimming pared 5 bases from V and 5 bases from J, leaving 16 bases between. This chain's CDR3 is CASSFQGGGETQYF. CDR3 in DNA: TGTGCCAGCAGTTTTCAAGGGGGAGGGGAGACCCAGTACTTC. Looking up the rest from reference TRBV9 and TRBJ2-5 gives the full variable domain: DSGVTQTPKHLITATGQRVTLRCSPRSGDLSVYWYQQSLDQGLQFLIQYYNGEERAKGNILERFSAQQFPDLHSELNLSSLELGDSALYFCASSFQGGGETQYFGPGTRLLVL.

As to this clone: A read error may account for a junction end that differs from germline. The rearrangement links TRBV7-9 to TRBJ2-4; 10 nucleotides match TRBD2. The germline gives CDR1 SEHNR, CDR2 FQNEAQ (reference sequence). There are 13 residues in the CDR3. The CDR3 region has the DNA TGTGCCAGCAGCCCCAGCGGGGGGGGCGATACCCACTTC. Its translation is CASSPSGGGDTHF.

The chain has TRBV5-1 and TRBJ1-5; 7 nucleotides agree with TRBD1. The CDR3 contains 14 residues. V dropped 4 bases and J dropped 6; count of bases not matched to a gene: 7. Germline CDR1 and CDR2: SGHRS and YFSETQ. In nucleotides, the CDR3 is TGCGCCAGCAGCGAAGGGACAGTCTCTCAGCCCCAGCATTTT. Translating it yields CASSEGTVSQPQHF.

This clone was detected only a few times. This sequence joins TRBV6-6 and TRBJ1-1; D uncertain. Trimming left V 0 bases short and J 5 bases short, with 10 bases between. CDR1 and CDR2 from the germline V gene are MNHNY and SVGAGI (reference sequence). The length of the CDR3 is 14 residues. CDR3 protein: CASSYSGWGTEAFF. The CDR3 bases are TGTGCCAGCAGTTACTCAGGGTGGGGAACTGAAGCTTTCTTT.

This clone was seen more than once but under ten times. The chain couples TRBV19 to TRBJ1-1; TRBD1 agrees at 8 bases. Germline CDR1 reads LNHDA; CDR2 reads SQIVND (reference sequence). CDR3 length equals 14 residues. The J segment lost 4 bases and the V segment lost 7 bases, leaving 8 bases of the junction unmatched. In DNA, the CDR3 is TGTGCCAGTATTAACAGGGGGGGAGTCACTGAAGCTTTCTTT. It translates to CASINRGGVTEAFF.

The chain joins TRBV5-4 to TRBJ2-1; 7 bases match TRBD1. Germline CDR1 SGHNT, CDR2 YYREEE (reference sequence). V lost 4 bases to trimming and J lost 6 bases; unmatched junction nucleotides: 4. The CDR3 is 13 amino acids. CDR3 region: CASSIDRVNEQFF. CDR3 DNA sequence: TGTGCCAGCAGCATTGACAGGGTCAATGAGCAGTTCTTC.

This sequence joins TRBV19 and TRBJ1-4, with D hard to call. Germline V CDR1 and CDR2: LNHDA, SQIVND (reference sequence). The V gene lost 6 bases and the J gene lost 1 base, with 6 bases spanning the gap. This CDR3 contains 13 residues. The CDR3 DNA is TGTGCCAGTAGCGACGGAACTAATGAAAAACTGTTTTTT. Translating it yields CASSDGTNEKLFF.

The chain has TRBV6-4 and TRBJ1-6, with TRBD1 as a possible D gene (6 bases). Trimming cost V 3 bases and J 3 bases, with 9 bases left between them. The length of the CDR3 is 15 residues. Germline CDR1 reads MRHNA; CDR2 reads SNTAGT. The CDR3 reads CASSEEGGYNSPLHF. In nucleotides, the CDR3 is TGTGCCAGCAGTGAAGAAGGGGGCTATAATTCACCCCTCCACTTT.

This sequence joins TRBV2 and TRBJ2-5; perhaps TRBD1 as D (6 bases). The CDR3 consists of 13 residues. V dropped 6 bases and J dropped 4 bases, with 12 bases sitting between them. Germline CDR1 reads SNHLY; CDR2 reads FYNNEI. The CDR3 loop is CASSRDKPETQYF. The CDR3 DNA reads as TGTGCCAGCAGCCGGGACAAGCCAGAGACCCAGTACTTC.

The J gene is TRBJ1-5, the V gene TRBV6-5; 10 nucleotides match TRBD1. Germline CDR1 is MNHEY and CDR2 is SVGAGI. This CDR3 spans 15 amino acids. V dropped 0 bases and J dropped 7; count of bases not matched to a gene: 3. The CDR3, as DNA: TGTGCCAGCAGTTACTCGGGACAGGGGAACCAGCCCCAGCATTTT. It is translated as CASSYSGQGNQPQHF.

The J gene is TRBJ2-7, the V gene TRBV6-5; either TRBD1 or TRBD2 may fit D (5 bases each). Deletions cut 7 bases from V and 9 bases from J, with 25 bases between. Germline lookup yields CDR1 MNHEY and CDR2 SVGAGI. The CDR3 has 15 residues. In DNA, the CDR3 is TGTGCCAGCACCAACCGGGACCGGCCCCCCTTTGTGCAGTACTTC. Amino acids: CASTNRDRPPFVQYF.

The chain has TRBV9 and TRBJ2-3; D remains ambiguous. There are 15 residues in the CDR3. V lost 0 bases and J 2 bases, leaving 10 bases between the germline ends. Germline lookup yields CDR1 SGDLS and CDR2 YYNGEE. The CDR3 coding sequence is TGTGCCAGCAGCGTAGGTCCAATCCTCACAGATACGCAGTATTTT. This sequence encodes CASSVGPILTDTQYF.

The J gene is TRBJ2-2, the V gene TRBV18; tentatively, D is TRBD1 or TRBD2 (5 bases each). This CDR3 has 17 amino acids. The V end lost 2 bases, the J end lost 11 bases, and 24 bases lay between the germline ends. Germline V gene sequence: CDR1 KGHSH, CDR2 LQKENI. CDR3 sequence (DNA): TGTGCCAGCTCACCAAGAATCGGGACCCGAATGGCCTCCGAGCTGTTTTTT. Amino acids: CASSPRIGTRMASELFF. Together with reference TRBV18 and TRBJ2-2, the CDR3 gives the full variable domain: NAGVMQNPRHLVRRRGQEARLRCSPMKGHSHVYWYRQLPEEGLKFMVYLQKENIIDESGMPKERFSAEFPKEGPSILRIQQVVRGDSAAYFCASSPRIGTRMASELFFGEGSRLTVL.

The chain recombines TRBV12-5 with TRBJ2-5; D is possibly TRBD2 (5 bases). The CDR3 consists of 16 residues. Germline lookup yields CDR1 LGHNT and CDR2 FRNRAP. V was cut by 0 bases and J by 7 bases, with 18 bases left in between. The CDR3 nucleotides read TGTGCTAGTGGTTTGGTACCCCGGGGTTTAGTGCCGACCCAGTACTTC. Translating gives CASGLVPRGLVPTQYF.

The V call is TRBV5-8, the J call TRBJ2-5, with D perhaps TRBD2 (6 bases). This CDR3 spans 14 amino acids. Deletions cut 2 bases from V and 4 bases from J, with 12 bases between. CDR1 and CDR2 from the germline V gene are SGHTS and YDEGEE. The CDR3 loop reads CASSLGQGGETQYF. In DNA, the CDR3 is TGTGCCAGCAGCTTAGGGCAGGGAGGAGAGACCCAGTACTTC.

CDR3 sequence (DNA): TGCGCCAGCAGTGAGTCGGCGGGTGGCTCTGGAAACACCATATATTTT. Protein sequence: CASSESAGGSGNTIYF. The chain couples TRBV10-2 to TRBJ1-3, with no clear D. CDR1 is WSHSY and CDR2 is SAAADI in the germline V gene. Trimming pared 0 bases from V and 0 bases from J, leaving 9 bases between. There are 16 residues in the CDR3.

This sequence joins TRBV7-8 and TRBJ1-3, with 8 bases aligning to TRBD1. CDR1 and CDR2 (germline): SGHVS, FQNEAQ. CDR3 length: 14 residues. V lost 8 bases and J lost 0; bases outside the gene matches: 3. The CDR3 coding sequence is TGTGCCAGCGGGGACAGGTTCTCTGGAAACACCATATATTTT. It is translated as CASGDRFSGNTIYF.

J is TRBJ2-3 and V is TRBV30; the D gene could be TRBD1 or TRBD2 (5 bases each). CDR3 length equals 15 residues. Germline V gene lookup returns CDR1 GTSNPN and CDR2 SVGIG (reference sequence). V was shortened by 4 bases and J by 4 bases, with 18 bases between the two germline ends. CDR3: CAWTVSGQAADTQYF. CDR3 nucleotide sequence: TGTGCCTGGACCGTCTCGGGGCAGGCAGCAGATACGCAGTATTTT.

The chain links TRBV27 to TRBJ1-6; D unresolved. Germline loops: CDR1 MNHEY, CDR2 SMNVEV (reference sequence). The CDR3 runs to 17 residues. V lost 1 base and J lost 5, with 15 bases in between. The CDR3 loop is CASSLYGAHRNNSPLHF. The CDR3 bases are TGTGCCAGCAGTTTATACGGAGCGCATCGAAATAATTCACCCCTCCACTTT.